This record concerns one TCR beta chain sequence. The antigen remains undetermined. The source of the sample is a study of T cells in Graves' hyperthyroidism and ophthalmopathy. Study-level points and caveats: Within blood appeared most thyroid clonotypes that had expanded above 0.001. Ophthalmopathy, as predicted by the model, came a median 6.5 months after the prediction.

Exclusions: uncontrolled infection, other autoimmune disease, pregnancy, lactation. It was RNA transcripts that yielded the amplified TCR beta CDR3 regions. TCR CDR3 regions were first amplified by RT-PCR with HTBI primers. TCRdb re-called the multiplex PCR reads through MiXCR, storing one row per CDR3 protein. The table shows about 610,000 distinct CDR3 sequences, with around 15% occurring only once. Sequenced input: blood. This clonotype originated in a woman in her 40s with Graves' ophthalmopathy.

The CDR3 region is CASSSYGSRSYEQYF. CDR3 DNA: TGTGCCAGCAGTTCGTACGGGAGCCGGTCATACGAGCAGTACTTC. The chain recombines TRBV6-5 with TRBJ2-7; TRBD2 might be the D (6 bases). The V end lost 4 bases, the J end lost 4 bases, and 17 bases lay between the germline ends. Germline-derived CDR1 and CDR2 are MNHEY and SVGAGI. The CDR3 has 15 residues.